What follows is one T cell receptor beta chain and its context. The repertoire was sequenced with immunoSEQ multiplex PCR; TCRdb's copy has only in-frame clones and lacks some. The top ten hold about 7.6% of the sample, which has about 130,000 clones, about 90% seen once. Germline-derived CDR1 and CDR2 are SGHRS and YFSETQ. This CDR3 comprises 14 residues. With V trimmed by 2 bases and J by 2 bases, 3 bases remained unmatched. The sample belongs to a study of control samples from healthy donors and cancer patients. Material for sequencing was PBMCs. The clonotype comes from a man aged 50 or older with head and neck cancer. The chain couples TRBV5-1 to TRBJ1-1; the match to TRBD1 covers 7 bases. CDR3 in amino acids: CASSFEGGNTEAFF. The CDR3 coding sequence is TGCGCCAGCAGCTTCGAAGGGGGCAACACTGAAGCTTTCTTT.